The 25 T cell receptor beta chains below all came from one sample that was sequenced in a study of shared T cell receptors in the human thymus. Repertoires were generated with immunoSEQ multiplex PCR, while TCRdb's copy carries only in-frame clones and drops some. The table lists 500,000 to 550,000 clones, 70% to 80% of them singletons. These same data were also listed under a study on human thymus T cells.

The source material was thymocytes. The receptors come from a boy younger than two with a congenital heart defect.

This chain links TRBV28 with TRBJ1-5; TRBD1 might be the D (5 bases). Looked up from germline, CDR1 is MDHEN and CDR2 is SYDVKM. V was pared by 3 bases and J by 5 bases, with 11 bases between. The CDR3 covers 14 residues. CDR3 DNA sequence: TGTGCCAGCAGTTTTTCAGGCAGGGATCAGCCCCAGCATTTT. This sequence encodes CASSFSGRDQPQHF.

This clone turned up a few times. This chain joins TRBV19 and TRBJ2-1; 9 nucleotides agree with TRBD1. The CDR3 has 16 residues. With V trimmed by 2 bases and J by 3 bases, 5 bases remained unmatched. The V gene's germline CDR1 is LNHDA and CDR2 SQIVND (reference sequence). In DNA form, the CDR3 reads TGTGCCAGTAGTATAAAGGGACAGGGTAACTACAATGAGCAGTTCTTC. Protein product: CASSIKGQGNYNEQFF. The whole variable domain, filled in from reference TRBV19 and TRBJ2-1, reads DGGITQSPKYLFRKEGQNVTLSCEQNLNHDAMYWYRQDPGQGLRLIYYSQIVNDFQKGDIAEGYSVSREKKESFPLTVTSAQKNPTAFYLCASSIKGQGNYNEQFFGPGTRLTVL.

This chain joins TRBV7-2 and TRBJ1-2, with D possibly TRBD1 on 5 matching bases. Per germline, CDR1 SGHTA and CDR2 FQGNSA. This CDR3 spans 13 amino acids. Trimming took off 2 bases at V and 2 bases at J, with 6 bases between the two ends. CDR3 loop: CASSLKGNYGYTF. The CDR3 DNA is TGTGCCAGCAGCTTAAAGGGGAACTATGGCTACACCTTC.

The V call is TRBV10-2, the J call TRBJ2-2; TRBD2 matches at 14 bases. This CDR3 spans 19 amino acids. Germline-derived CDR1 and CDR2 are WSHSY and SAAADI. V lost 7 bases, J lost 6 bases, and 16 bases stayed unmatched. CDR3 sequence (DNA): TGCGCCAGCACCCTACGGGGGGAGGGACTAGCGGGAGATCCCGGGGAGCTGTTTTTT. Translating gives CASTLRGEGLAGDPGELFF.

The rearrangement uses TRBV2 and TRBJ1-2; 8 bases fit TRBD1. The CDR3 consists of 16 residues. V lost 7 bases, J lost 8 bases, and 18 bases stayed unmatched. Germline V gene sequence: CDR1 SNHLY, CDR2 FYNNEI. The CDR3 spells CASTLPGGDRPEGYTF. The CDR3, as DNA: TGTGCCAGCACACTCCCAGGAGGGGACAGGCCAGAGGGCTACACCTTC.

The rearrangement joins TRBV4-3 to TRBJ2-3; 10 bases are a match to TRBD2. CDR1 LGHNA and CDR2 YSLEER come from the germline V gene. The CDR3 has 17 residues. V gave up 1 base and J gave up 6 bases; unmatched junction bases: 10. CDR3 DNA: TGCGCCAGCAGCCAAGGGGATAGCGGGAGGTTTAGCGATACGCAGTATTTT. This translates into CASSQGDSGRFSDTQYF.

V and J are TRBV6-1 and TRBJ1-1; 12 positions match TRBD1. Germline CDR1 MNHNS, CDR2 SASEGT. The CDR3 is 15 amino acids. J was trimmed by 4 bases and V by 5 bases; bases with no gene match: 5. CDR3 in amino acids: CASSPGQGARTEAFF. CDR3 DNA: TGTGCCAGCAGTCCGGGACAGGGGGCGCGCACTGAAGCTTTCTTT.

The V call is TRBV11-2, the J call TRBJ2-7; weak D call: TRBD1 (5 bases). In germline, CDR1 is SGHAT, CDR2 FQNNGV. CDR3 length: 14 amino acids. Trimming removed 5 bases at V and 3 bases at J, with 14 bases between. CDR3 DNA: TGTGCCAGCAGCCTCCGACGACAGCGCTACGAGCAGTACTTC. Its translation is CASSLRRQRYEQYF.

V is TRBV4-2 and J is TRBJ2-2; 10 nucleotides align to TRBD2. The CDR3 totals 14 residues. V lost 9 bases and J lost 7; bases outside the gene matches: 8. CDR1 and CDR2 (germline): LGHNA, YNFKEQ. CDR3 nucleotide sequence: TGTGCCAGTCGAACTAGCGGGGTGGGCGGGGAGCTGTTTTTT. Translating gives CASRTSGVGGELFF.

The V gene is TRBV7-6, the J gene TRBJ2-1, with D possibly being TRBD1 (6 bases). Germline CDR1 reads SGHVS; CDR2 reads FNYEAQ. The ends were cut back, 2 bases at V and 0 bases at J, with 20 bases in the middle. The CDR3 is made up of 19 amino acids. Written as DNA, the CDR3 is TGTGCCAGCAGCTTAATCTCGAAGCTACAGGGCAACTCCTACAATGAGCAGTTCTTC. This translates into CASSLISKLQGNSYNEQFF.

The chain has TRBV7-9 and TRBJ2-7; possibly TRBD1 for D (6 bases). Trimming cost V 6 bases and J 3 bases, with 21 bases left between them. The CDR3 contains 16 residues. Germline CDR1 SEHNR, CDR2 FQNEAQ (reference sequence). The CDR3: CASSYRRTDGHYEQYF. The CDR3 DNA sequence: TGTGCCAGCAGTTATCGAAGGACAGATGGTCACTACGAGCAGTACTTC.

This chain links TRBV7-2 with TRBJ1-2; a possible D gene is TRBD1 (6 bases). The length of the CDR3 is 15 residues. Germline assignment: CDR1 SGHTA and CDR2 FQGNSA. The V gene lost 4 bases and the J gene lost 6 bases, with 18 bases spanning the gap. The CDR3 nucleotides read TGTGCCAGCAGCTCCAGCCACAGGGCAGAAGATGGCTACACCTTC. It specifies CASSSSHRAEDGYTF.

The J gene is TRBJ2-7, the V gene TRBV5-1; 10 bases align to TRBD2. CDR1 is SGHRS, CDR2 YFSETQ, per germline. This CDR3 spans 15 amino acids. After removal of 4 bases from V and 2 bases from J, the junction contained 6 bases not matched to a gene. Here the CDR3 DNA reads TGCGCCAGCAGCCCTAGCGGGAGCGGTCCCTACGAGCAGTACTTC. This gives the protein CASSPSGSGPYEQYF. The complete variable domain, with remaining parts taken from reference TRBV5-1 and TRBJ2-7, reads KAGVTQTPRYLIKTRGQQVTLSCSPISGHRSVSWYQQTPGQGLQFLFEYFSETQRNKGNFPGRFSGRQFSNSRSEMNVSTLELGDSALYLCASSPSGSGPYEQYFGPGTRLTVT.

V gene TRBV4-1 combines with J gene TRBJ2-7; 8 bases agree with TRBD2. The V gene end was trimmed by 4 bases and the J gene end by 3 bases; junction bases not matched to a gene: 8. CDR1 is MGHRA, CDR2 YSYEKL, per germline. The length of the CDR3 is 15 residues. The CDR3 sequence: CASSLDSGGVYEQYF. The CDR3 DNA reads as TGCGCCAGCAGCCTTGATTCGGGAGGGGTCTACGAGCAGTACTTC.

The V and J genes are TRBV5-1 and TRBJ2-2, with no clear D. The germline V gene has CDR1 SGHRS and CDR2 YFSETQ. This CDR3 spans 14 amino acids. V dropped 0 bases and J dropped 3 bases, with 6 bases sitting between them. In DNA, the CDR3 is TGCGCCAGCAGCTTGGCAGGTGACACCGGGGAGCTGTTTTTT. It is translated as CASSLAGDTGELFF.

This clone appeared a few times. V usage is TRBV7-8 and J usage is TRBJ2-3; TRBD2 aligns across 13 bases. Germline V gives CDR1 SGHVS, CDR2 FQNEAQ. V dropped 5 bases and J dropped 2; count of bases not matched to a gene: 4. This CDR3 comprises 16 residues. The CDR3 DNA sequence: TGTGCCAGCAGCCCCGGGACTAGCGGGAACACAGATACGCAGTATTTT. Encoded protein: CASSPGTSGNTDTQYF.

This clone was seen only a few times. V and J are TRBV7-2 and TRBJ2-7; TRBD1 aligns across 9 bases. CDR1 and CDR2 (germline): SGHTA, FQGNSA. The V segment lost 0 bases and the J segment 2 bases; nucleotides outside the gene matches: 11. The CDR3 has 18 amino acids. CDR3 DNA sequence: TGTGCCAGCAGCTTAGCAGACTGGGGGACAGGGACAACCTACGAGCAGTACTTC. It specifies CASSLADWGTGTTYEQYF. Combining the CDR3 with reference TRBV7-2 and TRBJ2-7 gives the whole variable domain GAGVSQSPSNKVTEKGKDVELRCDPISGHTALYWYRQSLGQGLEFLIYFQGNSAPDKSGLPSDRFSAERTGGSVSTLTIQRTQQEDSAVYLCASSLADWGTGTTYEQYFGPGTRLTVT.

V is TRBV5-5 and J is TRBJ1-5, with 7 bases aligning to TRBD1. The junction had 3 bases not matched to a gene; V was cut back by 4 bases and J by 5 bases. CDR1 is SGHKS, CDR2 YYEKEE, per germline (reference sequence). The CDR3 has 13 amino acids. The CDR3 DNA reads TGTGCCAGCAGCCGGACAGGCGATCAGCCCCAGCATTTT. Protein sequence: CASSRTGDQPQHF.

The table lists this clone with a count of one. The CDR3 loop reads CASGSLGEDTQYF. CDR3 bases: TGCGCCAGCGGATCCTTAGGGGAAGATACGCAGTATTTT. This chain uses TRBV10-1 with TRBJ2-3, with TRBD1 as a possible D gene (5 bases). The length of the CDR3 is 13 residues. Between the trimmed V and J ends, which lost 8 bases and 5 bases, there was a span of 14 bases. CDR1 WNHNN and CDR2 SYGVQD come from the germline V gene (reference sequence).

Only a few counts were recorded for this clone. This chain joins TRBV11-3 and TRBJ2-5; TRBD2 is a possible D gene (6 bases). Germline lookup yields CDR1 SGHNT and CDR2 YENEEA. This CDR3 spans 15 amino acids. V gave up 5 bases and J gave up 7 bases, with 20 bases separating them. CDR3 bases: TGTGCCAGCAGCACCGATAGCGGAGCCCACCCGACCCAGTACTTC. Protein: CASSTDSGAHPTQYF. The complete variable domain, with remaining parts taken from reference TRBV11-3 and TRBJ2-5, reads EAGVVQSPRYKIIEKKQPVAFWCNPISGHNTLYWYLQNLGQGPELLIRYENEEAVDDSQLPKDRFSAERLKGVDSTLKIQPAELGDSAVYLCASSTDSGAHPTQYFGPGTRLLVL.

The J gene is TRBJ2-5, the V gene TRBV7-9; 8 bases fit TRBD2. This CDR3 is 16 amino acids long. Germline V gives CDR1 SEHNR, CDR2 FQNEAQ (reference sequence). V was pared by 1 base and J by 5 bases, with 9 bases of the junction left unmatched. The CDR3 here is CASSLEVRGAGETQYF. The CDR3 DNA reads as TGTGCCAGCAGCTTAGAGGTGCGGGGGGCTGGGGAGACCCAGTACTTC.

The chain has TRBV27 and TRBJ2-1; a weak D match, TRBD1 (5 bases). This CDR3 contains 15 residues. Trimming left V 7 bases short and J 11 bases short, with 24 bases between. In germline, CDR1 is MNHEY, CDR2 SMNVEV (reference sequence). The DNA of the CDR3 is TGTGCCAGCACCCACAACGACAGCAGATGGCCCCAGCAGTTCTTC. Its translation: CASTHNDSRWPQQFF.

CDR3 amino acids: CASRQVGRDRTEAFF. The CDR3 DNA is TGTGCCTCCCGCCAGGTGGGGAGAGACAGGACTGAAGCTTTCTTT. This rearrangement joins TRBV4-2 to TRBJ1-1, with D tentatively TRBD1 (6 bases). Per germline, CDR1 LGHNA and CDR2 YNFKEQ. The CDR3 runs 15 residues. With 11 bases removed from V and 5 bases from J, the gap between germline ends came to 24 bases.

The chain carries TRBV10-3 and TRBJ2-6; D is possibly TRBD2 (6 bases). This CDR3 is 16 amino acids long. V lost 7 bases and J 4 bases, leaving 17 bases between the germline ends. From germline, CDR1 is ENHRY and CDR2 SYGVKD. CDR3 protein: CAIMGGSAGGANVLTF. The CDR3 DNA reads TGTGCCATCATGGGGGGTTCGGCGGGCGGGGCCAACGTCCTGACTTTC.

V is TRBV9 and J is TRBJ1-1; possible D gene TRBD1, 6 bases. The length of the CDR3 is 15 residues. The V end was cut by 2 bases, the J end by 3 bases, with 14 bases between. Germline assignment: CDR1 SGDLS and CDR2 YYNGEE. CDR3 protein: CASSVGTGFDTEAFF. The DNA of the CDR3 is TGTGCCAGCAGCGTGGGCACAGGGTTCGACACTGAAGCTTTCTTT.